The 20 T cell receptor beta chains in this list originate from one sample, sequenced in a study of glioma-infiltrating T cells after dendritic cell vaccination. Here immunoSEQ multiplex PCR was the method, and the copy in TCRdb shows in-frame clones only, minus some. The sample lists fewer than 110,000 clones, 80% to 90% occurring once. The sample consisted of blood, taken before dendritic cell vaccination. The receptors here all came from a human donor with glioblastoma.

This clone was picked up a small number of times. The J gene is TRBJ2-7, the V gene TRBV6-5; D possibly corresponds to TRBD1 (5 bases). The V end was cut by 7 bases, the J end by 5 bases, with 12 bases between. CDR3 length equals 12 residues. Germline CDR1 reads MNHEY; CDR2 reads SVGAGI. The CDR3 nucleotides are TGTGCCAGCAATTTCAGGGTTGACGAGCAGTACTTC. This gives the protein CASNFRVDEQYF.

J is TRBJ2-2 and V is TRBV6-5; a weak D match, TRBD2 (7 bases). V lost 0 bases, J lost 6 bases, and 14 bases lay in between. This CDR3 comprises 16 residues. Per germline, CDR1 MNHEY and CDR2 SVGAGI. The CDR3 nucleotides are TGTGCCAGCAGTTACTCTCGCGGGGGCGCGGCCGGGGAGCTGTTTTTT. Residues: CASSYSRGGAAGELFF.

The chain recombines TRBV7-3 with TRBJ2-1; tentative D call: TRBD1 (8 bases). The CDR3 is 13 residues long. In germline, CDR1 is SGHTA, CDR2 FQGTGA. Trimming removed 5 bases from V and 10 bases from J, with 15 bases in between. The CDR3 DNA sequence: TGTGCCAGCAGCCTCGACAGGGGAGGGGAGCAGTTCTTC. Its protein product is CASSLDRGGEQFF. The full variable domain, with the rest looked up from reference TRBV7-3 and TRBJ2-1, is GAGVSQTPSNKVTEKGKYVELRCDPISGHTALYWYRQSLGQGPEFLIYFQGTGAADDSGLPNDRFFAVRPEGSVSTLKIQRTERGDSAVYLCASSLDRGGEQFFGPGTRLTVL.

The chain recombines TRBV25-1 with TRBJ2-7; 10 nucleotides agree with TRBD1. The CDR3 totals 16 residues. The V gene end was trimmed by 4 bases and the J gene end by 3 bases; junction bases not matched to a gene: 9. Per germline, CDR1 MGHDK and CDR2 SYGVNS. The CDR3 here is CASSGTEGQGFYEQYF. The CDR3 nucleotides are TGTGCCAGCAGTGGCACAGAGGGACAGGGGTTCTACGAGCAGTACTTC.

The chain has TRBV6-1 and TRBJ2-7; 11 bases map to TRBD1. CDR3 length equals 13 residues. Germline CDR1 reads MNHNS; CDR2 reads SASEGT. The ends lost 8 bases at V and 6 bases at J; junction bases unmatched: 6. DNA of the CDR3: TGTGCCAGCTTAGGGACAGGGGGTCGCGAGCAGTACTTC. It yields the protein CASLGTGGREQYF.

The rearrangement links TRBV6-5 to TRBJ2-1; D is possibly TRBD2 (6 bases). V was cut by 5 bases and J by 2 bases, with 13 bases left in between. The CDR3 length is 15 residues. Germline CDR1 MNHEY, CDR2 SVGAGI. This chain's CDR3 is CASSPGLPTYNEQFF. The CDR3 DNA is TGTGCCAGCAGTCCTGGACTACCGACCTACAATGAGCAGTTCTTC.

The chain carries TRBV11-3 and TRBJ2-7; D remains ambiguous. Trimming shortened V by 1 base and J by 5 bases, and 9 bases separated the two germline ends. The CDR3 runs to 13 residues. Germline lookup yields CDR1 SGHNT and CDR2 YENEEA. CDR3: CASSLGSPDEQYF. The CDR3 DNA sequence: TGTGCCAGCAGCTTAGGGTCTCCGGACGAGCAGTACTTC.

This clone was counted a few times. The DNA for the CDR3 is TGCGCCAGCAGCCAAGATGGGGCAGGGCGGCAGCCCCAGCATTTT. Amino acids: CASSQDGAGRQPQHF. The chain carries TRBV4-1 and TRBJ1-5, with D maybe TRBD1 (5 bases). Germline CDR1 and CDR2: MGHRA and YSYEKL. V was cut by 0 bases and J by 7 bases, with 13 bases left in between. CDR3 length equals 15 residues.

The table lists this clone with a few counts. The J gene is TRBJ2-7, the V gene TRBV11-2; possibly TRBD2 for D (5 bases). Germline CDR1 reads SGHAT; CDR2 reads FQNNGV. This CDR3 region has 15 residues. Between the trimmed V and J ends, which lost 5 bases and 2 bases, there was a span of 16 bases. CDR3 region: CASSPDAGVAYEQYF. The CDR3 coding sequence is TGTGCCAGCAGCCCCGACGCCGGGGTTGCCTACGAGCAGTACTTC.

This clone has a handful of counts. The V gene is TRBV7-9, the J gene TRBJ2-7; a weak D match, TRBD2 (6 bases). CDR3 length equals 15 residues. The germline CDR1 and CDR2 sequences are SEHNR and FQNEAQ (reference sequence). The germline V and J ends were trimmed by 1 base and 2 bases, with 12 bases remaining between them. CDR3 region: CASSLVAGGTYEQYF. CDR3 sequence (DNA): TGTGCCAGCAGCTTAGTAGCCGGGGGAACCTACGAGCAGTACTTC.

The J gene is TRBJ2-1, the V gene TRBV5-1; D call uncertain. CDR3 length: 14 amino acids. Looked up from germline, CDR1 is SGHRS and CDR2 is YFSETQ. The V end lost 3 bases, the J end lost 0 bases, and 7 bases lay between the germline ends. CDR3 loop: CASSSTDSYNEQFF. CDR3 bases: TGCGCCAGCAGCTCCACAGACTCCTACAATGAGCAGTTCTTC. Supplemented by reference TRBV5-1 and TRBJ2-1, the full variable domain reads KAGVTQTPRYLIKTRGQQVTLSCSPISGHRSVSWYQQTPGQGLQFLFEYFSETQRNKGNFPGRFSGRQFSNSRSEMNVSTLELGDSALYLCASSSTDSYNEQFFGPGTRLTVL.

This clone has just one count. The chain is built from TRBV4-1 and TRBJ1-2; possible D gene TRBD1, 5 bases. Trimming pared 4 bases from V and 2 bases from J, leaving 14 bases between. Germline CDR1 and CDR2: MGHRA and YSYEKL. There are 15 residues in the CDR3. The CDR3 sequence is CASSPPGGGNYGYTF. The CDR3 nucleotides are TGCGCCAGCAGCCCCCCCGGGGGGGGGAACTATGGCTACACCTTC.

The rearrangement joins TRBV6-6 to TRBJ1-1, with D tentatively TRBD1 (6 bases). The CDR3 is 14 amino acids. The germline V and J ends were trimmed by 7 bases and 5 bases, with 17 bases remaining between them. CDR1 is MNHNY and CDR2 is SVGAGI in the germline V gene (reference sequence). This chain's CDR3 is CASIPQGMATEAFF. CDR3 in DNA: TGTGCCAGCATTCCACAGGGTATGGCGACTGAAGCTTTCTTT.

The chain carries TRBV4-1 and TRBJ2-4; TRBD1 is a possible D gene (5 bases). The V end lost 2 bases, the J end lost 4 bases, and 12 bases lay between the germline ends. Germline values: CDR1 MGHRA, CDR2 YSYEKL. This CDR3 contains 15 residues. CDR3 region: CASSQRTSDKNIQYF. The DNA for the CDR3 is TGCGCCAGCAGCCAAAGGACATCCGATAAAAACATTCAGTACTTC.

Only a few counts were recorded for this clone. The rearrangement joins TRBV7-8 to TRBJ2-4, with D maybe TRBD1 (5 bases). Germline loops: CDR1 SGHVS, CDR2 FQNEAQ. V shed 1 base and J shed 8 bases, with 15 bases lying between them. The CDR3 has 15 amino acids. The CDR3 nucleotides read TGTGCCAGCAGCTTAGGGACATTTAGCCGGGACATTCAGTACTTC. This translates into CASSLGTFSRDIQYF.

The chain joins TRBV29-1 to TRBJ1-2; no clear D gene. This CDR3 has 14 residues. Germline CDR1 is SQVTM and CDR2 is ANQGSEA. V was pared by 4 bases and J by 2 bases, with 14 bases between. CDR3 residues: CSVGALSINYGYTF. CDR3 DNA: TGCAGCGTTGGGGCTCTCTCTATAAACTATGGCTACACCTTC.

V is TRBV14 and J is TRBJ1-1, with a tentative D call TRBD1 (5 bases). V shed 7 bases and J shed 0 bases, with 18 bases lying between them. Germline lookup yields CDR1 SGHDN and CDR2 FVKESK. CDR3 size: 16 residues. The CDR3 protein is CASTLGGWGMNTEAFF. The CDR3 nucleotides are TGTGCCAGCACCCTGGGGGGGTGGGGGATGAACACTGAAGCTTTCTTT.

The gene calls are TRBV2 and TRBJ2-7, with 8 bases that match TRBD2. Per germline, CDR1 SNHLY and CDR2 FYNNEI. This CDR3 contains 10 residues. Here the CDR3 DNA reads TGTGCGTCTAGCGGGCGGAGGCAGTACTTC. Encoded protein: CASSGRRQYF.

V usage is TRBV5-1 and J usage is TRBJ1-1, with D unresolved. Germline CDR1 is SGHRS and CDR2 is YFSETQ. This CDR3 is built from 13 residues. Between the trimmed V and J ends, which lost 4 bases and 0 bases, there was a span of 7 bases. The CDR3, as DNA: TGCGCCAGCAGCCCACAACTGAACACTGAAGCTTTCTTT. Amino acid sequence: CASSPQLNTEAFF.

CDR3 in DNA: TGTGCCAGTAAATCCGCGGCGCAAGAGACCCAGTACTTC. This sequence encodes CASKSAAQETQYF. The chain is built from TRBV19 and TRBJ2-5; D not certain. Germline V gene data show CDR1 as LNHDA and CDR2 as SQIVND (reference sequence). Trimming shortened V by 7 bases and J by 2 bases, and 11 bases separated the two germline ends. The CDR3 sequence is 13 residues long.